These 3 T cell receptor beta chains share one sample of origin, sequenced in a study of CXCR3-negative and CXCR3-positive naive CD8 T cells. General study points: For CXCR3-positive naive cells, TRB CDR3s were more hydrophobic than those of CXCR3-negative naive cells.

The antigens these receptors bind are not known. Carrying UMI labels, the TRB cDNA libraries were prepared through 5' RACE. Using the 5' RACE reads, TCRdb records one entry per CDR3 protein without DNA. The sample data list about 130,000 distinct CDR3 sequences. Material: naive CXCR3+ CD8+ T cells from blood. The subset is: CD45RO-CCR7+CD27+CD95- naive CD8+ T cells expressing CXCR3 (TNR3+). These TCRs come from a human donor in good health. Some clones in this sample may be carry-over from other donors' samples.

The chain links TRBV19 to TRBJ1-1; TCRdb picks TRBD1, but there is no DNA to check that call. This CDR3 region has 14 residues. The germline V gene has CDR1 LNHDA and CDR2 SQIVND (reference sequence). CDR3 residues: CASRARDSVPEAFF.

V and J are TRBV4-3 and TRBJ2-7; TCRdb picks TRBD1, but there is no DNA to check that call. Germline CDR1 LGHNA, CDR2 YSLEER. This CDR3 comprises 17 residues. The CDR3 loop is CASSQDSGGIGSYEQYF.

The V gene is TRBV2, the J gene TRBJ2-7; TCRdb outputs TRBD1, but without DNA this stays unchecked. CDR1 and CDR2 (germline): SNHLY, FYNNEI. The CDR3 extends over 15 amino acids. The CDR3 region is CASSQAGTGVREQYF.